Presented here are 22 T cell receptor beta chains from one specimen sequenced in a study of blood T cells in healthy people across ages. Alongside a J-beta primer mix, a sample-barcoded 5' primer served in a second PCR lasting about 6 to 11 cycles. From the 5' RACE reads, TCRdb called clonotypes with MiXCR, one entry per CDR3 protein. There are approximately 1.5 million distinct CDR3 sequences in the sample; approximately 39% occur only once, and over 3.5% lies in the top ten. The specimen sequenced was blood. These receptors were obtained from a woman younger than 30 in good health.

The chain recombines TRBV20-1 with TRBJ1-5; TRBD1 might be the D (5 bases). CDR3 length equals 13 residues. The V and J ends lost 3 bases and 6 bases respectively, with 12 bases between them. Germline CDR1 DFQATT, CDR2 SNEGSKA (reference sequence). DNA of the CDR3: TGCAGTGCTAGGGCCGGGACCGGTCAGCCCCAGCATTTT. Encoded protein: CSARAGTGQPQHF.

V usage is TRBV6-2 or TRBV6-3 and J usage is TRBJ2-5; perhaps D is TRBD1 or TRBD2 (5 bases each). Trimming stripped 7 bases from V and 4 bases from J, with 13 bases between. Looked up from germline, CDR1 is MNHEY and CDR2 is SVGEGT. The CDR3 extends over 13 amino acids. Here the CDR3 DNA reads TGTGCCAGCAAGCACCATGGGACAGAGACCCAGTACTTC. Translated: CASKHHGTETQYF.

This chain connects TRBV12-3 or TRBV12-4 to TRBJ2-1; D tentatively fits TRBD1 or TRBD2 (5 bases each). This CDR3 contains 16 residues. Deletions cut 4 bases from V and 1 base from J, with 14 bases between. The CDR3 spells CASSSTGTQSYNEQFF. In DNA form, the CDR3 reads TGTGCCAGCAGTTCGACTGGGACGCAGTCCTACAATGAGCAGTTCTTC.

The gene calls are TRBV6-2 or TRBV6-3 and TRBJ2-1, with 10 bases identical to TRBD2. The germline V gene encodes CDR1 MNHEY and CDR2 SVGEGT. The CDR3 is 15 residues long. The V and J ends lost 5 bases and 6 bases, in that order; junction bases with no gene match: 7. In DNA, the CDR3 is TGTGCCAGCAGTACTCAAACTAGCGGGGCCAATGAGCAGTTCTTC. It specifies CASSTQTSGANEQFF.

V is TRBV29-1 and J is TRBJ2-5, with D unclear. This CDR3 is 11 amino acids long. CDR1 and CDR2 from the germline V gene are SQVTM and ANQGSEA. DNA of the CDR3: TGCAACGTCGGGCCCGGGGAGACCCAGTACTTC. This sequence encodes CNVGPGETQYF.

CDR3 DNA: TGTGCCAGCGGCCCGACAGGGCCTTTCCAAGAGACCCAGTACTTC. Amino acid sequence: CASGPTGPFQETQYF. The chain recombines TRBV7-9 with TRBJ2-5; 7 bases agree with TRBD1. Germline assignment: CDR1 SEHNR and CDR2 FQNEAQ (reference sequence). V was clipped by 8 bases and J by 1 base; unmatched bases: 10. The CDR3 spans 15 residues.

The gene calls are TRBV7-2 and TRBJ1-2; D perhaps matches TRBD1 (5 bases). The CDR3 contains 15 residues. With 1 base removed from V and 3 bases from J, the gap between germline ends came to 12 bases. Germline lookup yields CDR1 SGHTA and CDR2 FQGNSA. This CDR3 is CASSLEARAYYGYTF. In nucleotides, the CDR3 is TGTGCCAGCAGCTTAGAGGCCAGGGCGTACTATGGCTACACCTTC.

This sequence joins TRBV28 and TRBJ2-1; possible D gene TRBD2, 5 bases. The V end lost 2 bases, the J end lost 9 bases, and 17 bases lay between the germline ends. Per germline, CDR1 MDHEN and CDR2 SYDVKM. The CDR3 is 15 residues long. In nucleotides, the CDR3 is TGTGCCAGCAGTTTAGCCCTGAGGCTAGCTGGTGAGCAGTTCTTC. Its translation is CASSLALRLAGEQFF.

In the case of this clonotype: A junction end diverges from the germline sequence, so it may reflect a read error. The J gene is TRBJ2-3, the V gene TRBV4-3, with unresolved D. CDR3 length equals 15 residues. CDR1 and CDR2 (germline): LGHNA, YSLEER. The CDR3 protein is CAISQDLLFTDTQYF. In DNA, the CDR3 is TGCGCCATCAGCCAAGACCTTCTCTTCACAGATACGCAGTATTTT.

The chain uses TRBV7-3 and TRBJ2-5; no firm D call. This CDR3 region has 14 residues. From germline, CDR1 is SGHTA and CDR2 FQGTGA. V was cut by 2 bases and J by 11 bases, with 18 bases left in between. This CDR3 is CASSLYRLPNEQYF. Written as DNA, the CDR3 is TGTGCCAGCAGCTTATACCGGCTACCTAATGAGCAGTACTTC.

This clonotype was recorded a few times. The chain uses TRBV20-1 and TRBJ1-2, with TRBD1 identical over 7 bases. J was trimmed by 8 bases and V by 0 bases; bases with no gene match: 6. Germline V CDR1 and CDR2: DFQATT, SNEGSKA (reference sequence). The CDR3 consists of 13 residues. CDR3 loop: CSARDTGALGYTF. The DNA for the CDR3 is TGCAGTGCTAGAGACACAGGGGCGTTGGGCTACACCTTC.

CDR3 protein: CSVVQGVDGYTF. CDR3 sequence (DNA): TGCAGCGTTGTACAGGGGGTGGATGGCTACACCTTC. This chain connects TRBV29-1 to TRBJ1-2; TRBD1 matches at 8 bases. Germline CDR1 reads SQVTM; CDR2 reads ANQGSEA. Trimming at V came to 4 bases and at J to 6 bases, leaving 4 bases not matched to a gene. This CDR3 has 12 amino acids.

The V call is TRBV12-3 or TRBV12-4, the J call TRBJ2-1; D gene uncertain. This CDR3 has 12 amino acids. The V end was cut by 6 bases, the J end by 9 bases, with 12 bases between. The CDR3 loop is CASSPDSGEQFF. CDR3 sequence (DNA): TGTGCCAGCAGCCCAGACTCCGGTGAGCAGTTCTTC.

This clonotype was seen more than once but under ten times. The V gene is TRBV10-3, the J gene TRBJ1-5, with no clear D. Per the germline V gene, CDR1 is ENHRY and CDR2 is SYGVKD. The V gene lost 0 bases and the J gene lost 5 bases, with 11 bases spanning the gap. The CDR3 is 15 amino acids. The CDR3 loop reads CAISESGLRDQPQHF. As DNA, the CDR3 is TGTGCCATCAGTGAGTCGGGTCTACGGGATCAGCCCCAGCATTTT.

The genes are TRBV10-3 and TRBJ1-5; D is uncertain. Germline V lookup: CDR1 ENHRY, CDR2 SYGVKD. CDR3 length: 14 amino acids. The V end was cut by 6 bases, the J end by 10 bases, with 19 bases between. The CDR3 DNA reads as TGTGCCATCAGGGGAGCACAGAGTATATTCCCCCAGCATTTT. This sequence encodes CAIRGAQSIFPQHF.

This chain connects TRBV10-3 to TRBJ2-3; a weak D match, TRBD2 (5 bases). Trimming stripped 0 bases from V and 0 bases from J, with 7 bases between. CDR3 length equals 15 residues. Germline lookup yields CDR1 ENHRY and CDR2 SYGVKD. The CDR3: CAISESEGSTDTQYF. CDR3 bases: TGTGCCATCAGTGAGTCCGAGGGAAGCACAGATACGCAGTATTTT.

The chain carries TRBV9 and TRBJ2-1, with TRBD1 as a possible D gene (8 bases). This CDR3 is built from 14 residues. Germline assignment: CDR1 SGDLS and CDR2 YYNGEE. The V gene lost 3 bases and the J gene lost 5 bases, with 12 bases spanning the gap. The DNA of the CDR3 is TGTGCCAGCAGCGAACAGGGGGGGCACAATGAGCAGTTCTTC. This translates into CASSEQGGHNEQFF.

As to this clonotype: The junction differs from germline at one of its ends, possibly a read error. This chain uses TRBV6-6 with TRBJ2-2; the match to TRBD2 covers 9 bases. The CDR3 totals 15 residues. Per the germline V gene, CDR1 is MNHNY and CDR2 is SVGAGI (reference sequence). The CDR3 nucleotides are TGTGCCAGCACTTACCGACTAGCGGCCACTTCGGAGCTGTTTTTT. This gives the protein CASTYRLAATSELFF.

The chain couples TRBV5-1 to TRBJ2-3; the D is unclear. Germline-derived CDR1 and CDR2 are SGHRS and YFSETQ. V lost 4 bases and J 3 bases, leaving 12 bases between the germline ends. The CDR3 is made up of 14 amino acids. As DNA, the CDR3 is TGCGCCAGCAGCCCTACGGAACGTACAGATACGCAGTATTTT. Protein sequence: CASSPTERTDTQYF.

This chain links TRBV7-8 with TRBJ2-1, with 10 positions matching TRBD2. V was pared by 4 bases and J by 11 bases, with 8 bases of the junction left unmatched. The CDR3 length is 14 residues. Germline V gives CDR1 SGHVS, CDR2 FQNEAQ. The CDR3 sequence is CASSSAGGGGKQFF. CDR3 nucleotide sequence: TGTGCCAGCAGCTCAGCGGGAGGGGGAGGTAAGCAGTTCTTC.

The chain combines TRBV11-1 with TRBJ1-1, with D maybe TRBD1 (5 bases). Germline V lookup: CDR1 SGHAT, CDR2 FQDESV (reference sequence). The length of the CDR3 is 21 residues. Trimming shortened V by 3 bases and J by 10 bases, and 39 bases separated the two germline ends. The CDR3 DNA reads TGTGCCAGCAGCTTGGGGTTGGCATGGGGCAGTCAAGGGGAGTCGGTCAAGGCAGCTTTCTTT. It codes for CASSLGLAWGSQGESVKAAFF.

The V and J genes are TRBV11-2 and TRBJ1-1; a possible D gene is TRBD1 (5 bases). The V end was cut by 1 base, the J end by 3 bases, with 12 bases between. CDR1 is SGHAT, CDR2 FQNNGV, per germline. CDR3 length: 15 amino acids. The CDR3: CASSLVSRGHTEAFF. The CDR3 DNA sequence: TGTGCCAGCAGCTTAGTCTCAAGGGGCCACACTGAAGCTTTCTTT.